The present entry profiles one T cell receptor (beta chain) with its context. Its cognate antigen has yet to be identified. The record has no base qualities; no much larger clone is one base away. The sample is drawn from a study of T cell changes during pregnancy in multiple sclerosis (dated by TCRdb to the late 2010s). Looking at the study overall: Changes in the T cell repertoire over the course of pregnancy were examined in this study in women with multiple sclerosis.

Per the germline V gene, SGDLS is the CDR1 and YYNGEE is the CDR2. V lost 4 bases and J lost 12 bases; the stretch between them is 26 bases long. The CDR3 goes from the cysteine to the phenylalanine over 16 residues. Only the CDR3 portion is preserved as DNA: 48 bases, with reading frame beginning at the first base. The library was built by means of the immunoSEQ multiplex PCR assay. The source is immuneACCESS, and TCRdb retained only in-frame sequences with V and J called. Part of the clones is not carried over; for the studies checked, unresolved V genes explain less than half of this, and the remainder is unexplained. This sample holds about 76,000 clones; 93% were observed only once. The ten largest clones take up approximately 2.4% of the sample.

The rearrangement combines TRBV9 with TRBJ2-4; TRBD2 is a possible D gene, resting on 6 matching bases. The sample consisted of peripheral blood, taken in the second trimester of pregnancy. The source of this sequence is a female donor with multiple sclerosis, enrolled in a pregnancy study. The CDR3 reads as follows: CASSPESTRSKQSQYF. The DNA sequence is TGTGCCAGCAGCCCAGAATCGACTAGGTCGAAGCAATCTCAGTACTTC.